The 28 T cell receptor beta chains given below trace back to one sample, sequenced in a study of T cell responses to AZD1222 COVID-19 vaccine. Generated by immunoSEQ multiplex PCR, the TCRdb table keeps only in-frame clones and is missing some. The sample records about 160,000 clones, approximately 94% being singletons. Sequenced material: peripheral blood, taken 28 days after the second AZD1222 dose. The origin of the receptors is an adult who received the AZD1222 COVID-19 vaccine.

The chain carries TRBV10-3 and TRBJ1-4, with D possibly matching TRBD1 (6 bases). The length of the CDR3 is 17 residues. Looked up from germline, CDR1 is ENHRY and CDR2 is SYGVKD. V was pared by 2 bases and J by 0 bases, with 13 bases between. The CDR3 DNA follows: TGTGCCATCAGTGAGGGGGGACAACTACCAACTAATGAAAAACTGTTTTTT. Translating it yields CAISEGGQLPTNEKLFF.

This rearrangement joins TRBV28 to TRBJ2-2; 7 nucleotides match TRBD2. Germline lookup yields CDR1 MDHEN and CDR2 SYDVKM. The J segment lost 6 bases and the V segment lost 6 bases, leaving 4 bases of the junction unmatched. The CDR3 covers 13 residues. The CDR3 nucleotides are TGTGCCAGCAGGCGGACTAGACCCGGGGAGCTGTTTTTT. Translation gives CASRRTRPGELFF.

The chain uses TRBV30 and TRBJ2-7; 8 nucleotides line up with TRBD2. The CDR3 consists of 15 residues. CDR1 is GTSNPN, CDR2 SVGIG, per germline (reference sequence). V was pared by 2 bases and J by 1 base, with 7 bases of the junction left unmatched. The CDR3 DNA reads TGTGCCTGGAGTTTAGGACTAGCTGGATCCTACGAGCAGTACTTC. Amino acid sequence: CAWSLGLAGSYEQYF.

V usage is TRBV7-9 and J usage is TRBJ2-7; a possible D gene is TRBD1 (6 bases). CDR1 SEHNR and CDR2 FQNEAQ come from the germline V gene (reference sequence). The CDR3 totals 13 residues. V lost 5 bases, J lost 4 bases, and 12 bases lay in between. The CDR3 coding sequence is TGTGCCAGCAGCGGGCAGGGGTCTTACGAGCAGTACTTC. It encodes CASSGQGSYEQYF.

The V call is TRBV11-2, the J call TRBJ1-1; tentative D call: TRBD1 (6 bases). Trimming pared 1 base from V and 3 bases from J, leaving 18 bases between. The CDR3 length is 17 residues. CDR1 and CDR2 (germline): SGHAT, FQNNGV. The CDR3 region has the DNA TGTGCCAGCAGCTTAGGGCCCCTGGACAGAGAGTACACTGAAGCTTTCTTT. It encodes CASSLGPLDREYTEAFF.

The genes are TRBV4-2 and TRBJ2-7; a possible D gene is TRBD2 (5 bases). Germline V gene sequence: CDR1 LGHNA, CDR2 YNFKEQ. The CDR3 runs 15 residues. V was trimmed by 0 bases and J by 6 bases, leaving 15 bases between them. The CDR3 sequence: CASSQDWASHFEQYF. CDR3 bases: TGTGCCAGCAGCCAAGATTGGGCTAGCCACTTCGAGCAGTACTTC.

The chain links TRBV3-1 (or the pseudogene TRBV3-2) to TRBJ1-1, with TRBD1 matching over 7 bases. CDR3 size: 16 residues. V trimming: 4 bases; J trimming: 10 bases; junction bases outside the gene matches: 18. In germline, CDR1 is LGHDT, CDR2 YNNKEL (reference sequence). The CDR3 loop is CASSPQVPGVTGRAFF. The CDR3 DNA reads as TGTGCCAGCAGCCCTCAAGTCCCTGGGGTGACAGGGCGAGCTTTCTTT.

V is TRBV5-6 and J is TRBJ2-5, with 7 bases aligning to TRBD2. The CDR3 extends over 13 amino acids. The J segment lost 13 bases and the V segment lost 3 bases, leaving 12 bases of the junction unmatched. In germline, CDR1 is SGHDT, CDR2 YYEEEE. CDR3: CASSWEGRGDWYF. The CDR3, as DNA: TGTGCCAGCAGCTGGGAGGGTCGCGGGGATTGGTACTTC.

The chain carries TRBV19 and TRBJ1-2; D is perhaps TRBD1 (5 bases). Trimming removed 3 bases at V and 1 base at J, with 21 bases between. Germline-derived CDR1 and CDR2 are LNHDA and SQIVND (reference sequence). CDR3 length: 18 amino acids. The CDR3 loop reads CASSILEQDGTLNYGYTF. The CDR3 nucleotides are TGTGCCAGTAGTATTCTGGAACAGGACGGAACGCTTAACTATGGCTACACCTTC.

The gene calls are TRBV4-1 and TRBJ1-1, with D uncertain. Germline V lookup: CDR1 MGHRA, CDR2 YSYEKL. V lost 1 base, J lost 13 bases, and 19 bases lay in between. The CDR3 covers 14 residues. DNA for the CDR3: TGCGCCAGCAGCCAAGTCAGGAGTAGCTCTCGTGGTTTCTTT. Translation gives CASSQVRSSSRGFF.

The chain carries TRBV28 and TRBJ1-6; the D is unclear. The CDR3 is made up of 13 amino acids. V lost 10 bases to trimming and J lost 7 bases, with 14 bases between them. Germline lookup yields CDR1 MDHEN and CDR2 SYDVKM. In DNA form, the CDR3 reads TGTGCCACCTACGCGGGCAGGAATTCACCCCTCCACTTT. Residues: CATYAGRNSPLHF.

The rearrangement links TRBV19 to TRBJ2-2, with 15 bases identical to TRBD2. CDR1 is LNHDA and CDR2 is SQIVND in the germline V gene (reference sequence). After removal of 7 bases from V and 3 bases from J, the junction contained 6 bases not matched to a gene. This CDR3 region has 17 residues. CDR3 region: CASTRTSGRADTGELFF. The CDR3 nucleotides read TGTGCCAGTACCCGGACTAGCGGGAGGGCGGACACCGGGGAGCTGTTTTTT.

The V gene is TRBV19, the J gene TRBJ2-7, with 7 nucleotides matching TRBD2. V shed 5 bases and J 0 bases; nucleotides not matched to a gene: 7. The CDR3 contains 15 residues. Germline loops: CDR1 LNHDA, CDR2 SQIVND (reference sequence). The CDR3 protein is CASSPLTSSSYEQYF. The CDR3 DNA reads TGTGCCAGTAGTCCCTTGACTAGCAGCTCCTACGAGCAGTACTTC.

A single count supports this clone. The genes are TRBV18 and TRBJ2-7; D unresolved. Trimming stripped 3 bases from V and 2 bases from J, with 11 bases between. The CDR3 is 14 amino acids. The germline gives CDR1 KGHSH, CDR2 LQKENI. The CDR3 loop reads CASSPAQKAYEQYF. In nucleotides, the CDR3 is TGTGCCAGCTCACCGGCACAGAAAGCCTACGAGCAGTACTTC.

The chain employs TRBV3-1 (or the pseudogene TRBV3-2) and TRBJ2-1, with D possibly being TRBD1 (6 bases). V was clipped by 3 bases and J by 7 bases, with 16 bases between them. Germline CDR1 is LGHDT and CDR2 is YNNKEL (reference sequence). This CDR3 is built from 15 residues. Here the CDR3 reads CASSHPRQARNEQFF. The CDR3 nucleotides are TGTGCCAGCAGCCATCCTAGACAGGCTAGGAATGAGCAGTTCTTC.

The chain carries TRBV5-1 and TRBJ2-5; 9 bases map to TRBD1. The CDR3 totals 14 residues. V lost 4 bases to trimming and J lost 0 bases; unmatched junction nucleotides: 1. Germline V CDR1 and CDR2: SGHRS, YFSETQ. CDR3 protein: CASSGTGYQETQYF. The CDR3 DNA reads TGCGCCAGCAGCGGGACAGGGTACCAAGAGACCCAGTACTTC. Full variable domain (outside the CDR3, taken from reference TRBV5-1 and TRBJ2-5): KAGVTQTPRYLIKTRGQQVTLSCSPISGHRSVSWYQQTPGQGLQFLFEYFSETQRNKGNFPGRFSGRQFSNSRSEMNVSTLELGDSALYLCASSGTGYQETQYFGPGTRLLVL.

The sample holds a few counts of this clone. This sequence joins TRBV19 and TRBJ1-3; D gene unclear. Trimming cost V 7 bases and J 4 bases, with 17 bases left between them. CDR3 length: 15 amino acids. The germline V gene has CDR1 LNHDA and CDR2 SQIVND (reference sequence). CDR3 in amino acids: CASTDPAVRGNTIYF. CDR3 bases: TGTGCCAGTACCGACCCCGCGGTGAGGGGAAACACCATATATTTT.

The chain employs TRBV5-1 and TRBJ2-1; 13 bases align to TRBD2. Germline values: CDR1 SGHRS, CDR2 YFSETQ. This CDR3 is 15 amino acids long. The trim removed 4 bases at V and 9 bases at J, leaving 7 bases unmatched. The CDR3 DNA reads as TGCGCCAGCAGCGGAGGACTAGCGGGAGTGGGTGAGCAGTTCTTC. This translates into CASSGGLAGVGEQFF.

The chain recombines TRBV7-2 with TRBJ1-5; TRBD1 is a possible D gene (6 bases). The germline V and J ends were trimmed by 1 base and 5 bases, with 12 bases remaining between them. The CDR3 totals 15 residues. Per germline, CDR1 SGHTA and CDR2 FQGNSA. The CDR3 DNA reads TGTGCCAGCAGCTTAGACGGGACAACTCATCAGCCCCAGCATTTT. Protein: CASSLDGTTHQPQHF.

The table lists this clone with a few counts. The chain recombines TRBV7-2 with TRBJ2-3, with 16 bases lining up with TRBD2. The germline V gene has CDR1 SGHTA and CDR2 FQGNSA. V lost 7 bases and J lost 1; bases outside the gene matches: 8. The CDR3 extends over 18 amino acids. The CDR3 DNA follows: TGTGCCAGCACCGCCGGGACTAGCGGGAGGGGTGGCACAGATACGCAGTATTTT. Protein product: CASTAGTSGRGGTDTQYF.

J is TRBJ1-1 and V is TRBV25-1; D not certain. V was shortened by 4 bases and J by 5 bases, with 5 bases between the two germline ends. The CDR3 contains 11 residues. Per germline, CDR1 MGHDK and CDR2 SYGVNS. The CDR3 reads CASSAVTEAFF. CDR3 sequence (DNA): TGTGCCAGCAGTGCGGTGACTGAAGCTTTCTTT.

This clone appeared once. The chain joins TRBV2 to TRBJ1-5; weak D call: TRBD1 (6 bases). The CDR3 has 13 amino acids. Trimming took off 6 bases at V and 4 bases at J, with 10 bases between the two ends. Germline V lookup: CDR1 SNHLY, CDR2 FYNNEI. The CDR3 DNA reads as TGTGCCAGCAGGCAGGGACAAAATCAGCCCCAGCATTTT. It encodes CASRQGQNQPQHF.

V gene TRBV7-3 combines with J gene TRBJ1-1; tentative D call: TRBD1 (6 bases). CDR1 SGHTA and CDR2 FQGTGA come from the germline V gene. The CDR3 has 14 amino acids. Trimming took off 6 bases at V and 1 base at J, with 12 bases between the two ends. CDR3 region: CASRTTGGNTEAFF. CDR3 bases: TGTGCCAGCAGGACGACAGGAGGGAACACTGAAGCTTTCTTT.

V usage is TRBV29-1 and J usage is TRBJ2-7; D is unclear. Germline CDR1 and CDR2: SQVTM and ANQGSEA. V lost 4 bases and J 0 bases, leaving 10 bases between the germline ends. There are 13 residues in the CDR3. In DNA, the CDR3 is TGCAGCGTTGGTTCAGGTGACTCCTACGAGCAGTACTTC. Translating it yields CSVGSGDSYEQYF.

The rearrangement joins TRBV19 to TRBJ1-2; 7 bases match TRBD1. Germline CDR1 and CDR2: LNHDA and SQIVND (reference sequence). Losses at the gene ends were 6 bases for V and 0 bases for J; bases not matched to a gene: 4. The CDR3 contains 14 residues. The CDR3 region has the DNA TGTGCCAGTAGCGACAGGGCTACTAACTATGGCTACACCTTC. This encodes CASSDRATNYGYTF.

This rearrangement joins TRBV19 to TRBJ2-3; D is possibly TRBD1 (5 bases). The ends were cut back, 5 bases at V and 7 bases at J, with 10 bases in the middle. Looked up from germline, CDR1 is LNHDA and CDR2 is SQIVND (reference sequence). CDR3 length: 12 residues. The CDR3 region is CASSARGNTQYF. The CDR3 nucleotides read TGTGCCAGTAGTGCAAGGGGTAATACGCAGTATTTT.

This rearrangement joins TRBV18 to TRBJ1-1; D remains ambiguous. Germline-derived CDR1 and CDR2 are KGHSH and LQKENI. The CDR3 totals 15 residues. Between the trimmed V and J ends, which lost 0 bases and 1 base, there was a span of 9 bases. The CDR3 region is CASSPPPAGNTEAFF. The CDR3 nucleotides are TGTGCCAGCTCACCACCGCCCGCCGGGAACACTGAAGCTTTCTTT.

This chain links TRBV9 with TRBJ2-3; TRBD2 matches at 8 bases. Unmatched junction bases numbered 6, after V lost 3 bases and J lost 3 bases. CDR3 size: 15 residues. CDR1 is SGDLS, CDR2 YYNGEE, per germline. For the CDR3, the DNA is TGTGCCAGCAGCGGCGGGGGGCTACTTACAGATACGCAGTATTTT. Amino acid sequence: CASSGGGLLTDTQYF.